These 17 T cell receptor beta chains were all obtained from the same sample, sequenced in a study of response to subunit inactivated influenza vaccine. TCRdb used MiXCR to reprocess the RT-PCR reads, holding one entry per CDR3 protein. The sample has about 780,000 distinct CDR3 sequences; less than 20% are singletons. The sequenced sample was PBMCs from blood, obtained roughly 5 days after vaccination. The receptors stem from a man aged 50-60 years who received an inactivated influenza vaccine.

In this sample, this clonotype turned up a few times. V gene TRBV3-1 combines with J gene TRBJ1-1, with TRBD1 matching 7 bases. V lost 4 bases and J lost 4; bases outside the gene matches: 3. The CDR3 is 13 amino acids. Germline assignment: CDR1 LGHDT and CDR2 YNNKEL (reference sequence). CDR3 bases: TGTGCCAGCAGCCCCAGACAGGGCACTGAAGCTTTCTTT. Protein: CASSPRQGTEAFF.

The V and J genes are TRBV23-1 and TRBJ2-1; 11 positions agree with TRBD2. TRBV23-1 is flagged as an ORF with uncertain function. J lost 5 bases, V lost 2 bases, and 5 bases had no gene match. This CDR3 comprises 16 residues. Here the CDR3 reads CASSQRSGRADNEQFF. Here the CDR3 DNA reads TGCGCCAGCAGTCAACGTAGCGGGAGGGCCGACAATGAGCAGTTCTTC.

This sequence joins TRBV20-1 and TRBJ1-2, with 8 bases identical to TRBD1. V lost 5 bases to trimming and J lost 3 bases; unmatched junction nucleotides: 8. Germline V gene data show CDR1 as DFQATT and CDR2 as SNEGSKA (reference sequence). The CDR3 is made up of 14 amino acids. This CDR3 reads CSALPMDRDYGYTF. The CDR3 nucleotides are TGCAGTGCTCTCCCGATGGACAGGGACTATGGCTACACCTTC.

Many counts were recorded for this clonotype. The CDR3 nucleotides read TGCAGTGCTAGGGCACGGACAGCCCCATACGAGCAGTACTTC. This translates into CSARARTAPYEQYF. The chain carries TRBV20-1 and TRBJ2-7; a possible D gene is TRBD1 (6 bases). V lost 3 bases and J lost 4, with 16 bases in between. The CDR3 consists of 14 residues. Germline assignment: CDR1 DFQATT and CDR2 SNEGSKA (reference sequence).

The CDR3 spells CSVQTRASHTGELFF. CDR3 DNA: TGCAGCGTCCAAACCAGGGCCAGCCACACCGGGGAGCTGTTTTTT. J is TRBJ2-2 and V is TRBV29-1; D possibly corresponds to TRBD1 (5 bases). Germline CDR1 is SQVTM and CDR2 is ANQGSEA. The CDR3 has 15 residues. V was shortened by 6 bases and J by 3 bases, with 17 bases between the two germline ends.

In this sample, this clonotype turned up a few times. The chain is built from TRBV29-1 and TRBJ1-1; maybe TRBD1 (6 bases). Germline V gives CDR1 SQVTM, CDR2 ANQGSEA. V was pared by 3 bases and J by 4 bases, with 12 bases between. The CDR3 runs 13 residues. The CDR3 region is CSVDRTGSTEAFF. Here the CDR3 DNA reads TGCAGCGTTGATAGAACAGGGAGCACTGAAGCTTTCTTT.

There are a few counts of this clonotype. The CDR3 coding sequence is TGCGCCAGCAGTGTTAGGCAGGGCCCGGACTATGGCTACACCTTC. Protein product: CASSVRQGPDYGYTF. This chain uses TRBV10-2 with TRBJ1-2; D is perhaps TRBD1 (5 bases). Germline CDR1 and CDR2: WSHSY and SAAADI. V lost 4 bases and J 3 bases, leaving 15 bases between the germline ends. The CDR3 covers 15 residues.

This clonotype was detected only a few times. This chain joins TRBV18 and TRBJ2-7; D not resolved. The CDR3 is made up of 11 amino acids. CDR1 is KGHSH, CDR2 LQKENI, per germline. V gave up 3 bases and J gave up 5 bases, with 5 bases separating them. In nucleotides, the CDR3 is TGTGCCAGCTCACCTTCGGACGAGCAGTACTTC. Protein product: CASSPSDEQYF.

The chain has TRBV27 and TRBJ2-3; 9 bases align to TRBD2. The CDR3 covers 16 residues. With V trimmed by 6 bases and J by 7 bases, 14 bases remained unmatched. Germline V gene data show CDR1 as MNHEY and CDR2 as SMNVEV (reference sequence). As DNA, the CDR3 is TGTGCCAGCAGCAACATTGGGGGTAGCGGGAGAAATACGCAGTATTTT. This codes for CASSNIGGSGRNTQYF.

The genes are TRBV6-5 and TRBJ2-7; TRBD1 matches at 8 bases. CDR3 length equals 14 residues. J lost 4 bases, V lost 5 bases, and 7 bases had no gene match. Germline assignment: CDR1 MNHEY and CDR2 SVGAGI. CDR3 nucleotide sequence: TGTGCCAGCAGTCACGGAGGACAGGGTTACGAGCAGTACTTC. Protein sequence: CASSHGGQGYEQYF.

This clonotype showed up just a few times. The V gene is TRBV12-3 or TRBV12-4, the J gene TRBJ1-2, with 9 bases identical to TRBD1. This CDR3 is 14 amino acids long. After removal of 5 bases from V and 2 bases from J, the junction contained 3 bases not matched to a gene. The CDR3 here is CASSKQGANYGYTF. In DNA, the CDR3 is TGTGCCAGCAGTAAACAGGGGGCGAACTATGGCTACACCTTC.

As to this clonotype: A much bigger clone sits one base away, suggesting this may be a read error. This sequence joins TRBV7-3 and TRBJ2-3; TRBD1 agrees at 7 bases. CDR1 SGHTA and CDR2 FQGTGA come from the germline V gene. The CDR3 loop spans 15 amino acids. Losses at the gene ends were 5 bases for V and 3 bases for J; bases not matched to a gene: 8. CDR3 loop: CASSLGQARTDTQYF. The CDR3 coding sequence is TGTGCCAGCAGCCTCGGACAGGCGCGAACAGATACGCAGTATTTT. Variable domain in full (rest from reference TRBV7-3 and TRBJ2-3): GAGVSQTPSNKVTEKGKYVELRCDPISGHTALYWYRQSLGQGPEFLIYFQGTGAADDSGLPNDRFFAVRPEGSVSTLKIQRTERGDSAVYLCASSLGQARTDTQYFGPGTRLTVL.

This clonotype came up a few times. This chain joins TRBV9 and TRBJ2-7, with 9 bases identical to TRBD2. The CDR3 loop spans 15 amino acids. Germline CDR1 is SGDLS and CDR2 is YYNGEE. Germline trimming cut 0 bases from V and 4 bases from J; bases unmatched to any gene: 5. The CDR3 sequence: CASSVEPSGTYEQYF. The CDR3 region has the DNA TGTGCCAGCAGCGTAGAGCCTAGCGGGACGTACGAGCAGTACTTC. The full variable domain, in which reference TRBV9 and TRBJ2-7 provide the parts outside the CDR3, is DSGVTQTPKHLITATGQRVTLRCSPRSGDLSVYWYQQSLDQGLQFLIQYYNGEERAKGNILERFSAQQFPDLHSELNLSSLELGDSALYFCASSVEPSGTYEQYFGPGTRLTVT.

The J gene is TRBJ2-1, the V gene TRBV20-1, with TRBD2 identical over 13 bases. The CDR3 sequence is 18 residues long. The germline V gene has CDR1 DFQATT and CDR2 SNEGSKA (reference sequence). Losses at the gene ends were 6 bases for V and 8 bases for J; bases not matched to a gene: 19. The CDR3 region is CSALTRLAGGKLVDEQFF. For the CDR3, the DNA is TGCAGTGCCCTAACGCGACTAGCGGGAGGAAAGTTAGTCGATGAGCAGTTCTTC.

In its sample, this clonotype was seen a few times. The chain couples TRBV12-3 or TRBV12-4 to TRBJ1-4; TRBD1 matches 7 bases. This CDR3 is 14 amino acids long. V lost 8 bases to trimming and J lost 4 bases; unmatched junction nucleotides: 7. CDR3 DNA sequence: TGTGCCAGCCAAGACGGGACAGTTAATGAAAAACTGTTTTTT. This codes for CASQDGTVNEKLFF.

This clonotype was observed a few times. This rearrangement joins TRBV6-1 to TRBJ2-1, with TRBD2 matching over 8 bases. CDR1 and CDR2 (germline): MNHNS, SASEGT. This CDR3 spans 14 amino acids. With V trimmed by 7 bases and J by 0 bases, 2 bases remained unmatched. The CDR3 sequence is CASTAGGSYNEQFF. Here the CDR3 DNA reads TGTGCCAGCACCGCGGGAGGCTCCTACAATGAGCAGTTCTTC.

The CDR3 DNA follows: TGCAGTGCTGTCCGGGACTGGAGAGACAATGAGCAGTTCTTC. Translating gives CSAVRDWRDNEQFF. The chain uses TRBV20-1 and TRBJ2-1; perhaps TRBD2 as D (6 bases). Trimming left V 5 bases short and J 5 bases short, with 16 bases between. From germline, CDR1 is DFQATT and CDR2 SNEGSKA (reference sequence). The CDR3 spans 14 residues.